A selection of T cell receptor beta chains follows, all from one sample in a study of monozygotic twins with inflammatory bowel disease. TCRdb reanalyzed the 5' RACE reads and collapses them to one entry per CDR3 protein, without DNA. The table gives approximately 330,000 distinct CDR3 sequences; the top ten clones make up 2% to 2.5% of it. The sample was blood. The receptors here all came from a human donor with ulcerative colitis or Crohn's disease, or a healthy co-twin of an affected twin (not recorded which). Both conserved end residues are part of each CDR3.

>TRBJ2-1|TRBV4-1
CASRLGTGSYNEQFF
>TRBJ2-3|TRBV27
CASRGTSGSQGDTQYF
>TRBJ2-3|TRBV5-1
CASSHGTSGRAGTDTQYF
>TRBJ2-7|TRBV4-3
CASSQNPGLAEFSSYEQYF
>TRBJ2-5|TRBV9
CASSGSSGASETQYF
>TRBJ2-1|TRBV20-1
CSAPRGGHNEQFF
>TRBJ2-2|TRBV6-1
CASRPPGTNTGELFF
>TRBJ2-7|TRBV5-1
CASSLLADRASYEQYF
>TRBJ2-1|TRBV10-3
CAISETGTGGSYEQFF
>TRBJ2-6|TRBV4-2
CASSQERGSGANVLTF
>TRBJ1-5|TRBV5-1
CASSLEPGQGVQPQHF
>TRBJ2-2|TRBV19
CASSQYLGGLDTGELFF
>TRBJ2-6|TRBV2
CASSHDRDGANVLTF
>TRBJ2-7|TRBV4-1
CASSQDPSSWQYF
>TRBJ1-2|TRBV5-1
CASSPGQRTFYGYTF
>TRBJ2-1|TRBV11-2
CASSWLAGAYEQFF
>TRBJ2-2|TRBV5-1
CASRAGTSGTGELFF
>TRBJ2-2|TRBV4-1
CASSQGDHNTGELFF
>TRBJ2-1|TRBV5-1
CASSVTTSYNEQFF
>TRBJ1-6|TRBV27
CASSLRWDSPLHF
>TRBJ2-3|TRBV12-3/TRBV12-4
CASRAGDTQYF
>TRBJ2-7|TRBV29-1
CSVAPKGGDSEQYF
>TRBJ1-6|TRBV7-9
CASSSPAGVGPLHF
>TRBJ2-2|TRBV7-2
CASSLVGGSNTGELFF
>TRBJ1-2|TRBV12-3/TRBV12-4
CASSSLGVMRNGYTF
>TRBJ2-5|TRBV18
CASSPTVPPRESQYF
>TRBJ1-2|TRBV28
CASSLGQPYGYTF
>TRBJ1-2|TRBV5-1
CASSVTGDYGYTF
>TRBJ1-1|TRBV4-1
CASSQGRGTGNIEAFF
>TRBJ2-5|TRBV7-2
CASSWAVQETQYF
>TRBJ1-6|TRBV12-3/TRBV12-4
CASRGTAESPLHF
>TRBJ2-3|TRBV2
CASRIEGLAGGVDTQYF
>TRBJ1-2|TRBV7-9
CASSLAQDRGVNYTF
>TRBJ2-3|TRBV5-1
CASSYDRGGGTDTQYF
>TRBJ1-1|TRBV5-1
CASSTSPGEAFF
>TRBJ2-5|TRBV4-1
CASSRTSGSRETQYF
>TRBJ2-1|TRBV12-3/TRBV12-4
CASSPTFAGDTWNEQFF
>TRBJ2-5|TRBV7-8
CASSLRVRETQYF
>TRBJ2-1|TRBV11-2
CASSLEAGDSYEQFF
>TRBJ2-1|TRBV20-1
CSAKGPASGQNRPYNEQFF
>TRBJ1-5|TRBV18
CASSSVSGQGDQPQHF
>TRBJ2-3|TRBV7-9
CASSLEGYTQYF
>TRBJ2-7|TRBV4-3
CASSPSGTSLGEQYF
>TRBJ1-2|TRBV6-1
CASNPGVTSVEGYTF
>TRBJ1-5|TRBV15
CATSRDGPEGEQPQHF
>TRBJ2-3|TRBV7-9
CASSTAGGTTDTQYF
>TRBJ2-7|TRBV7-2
CASSSIATSWEQYF
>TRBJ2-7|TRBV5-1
CASSLGEGFFSYEQYF
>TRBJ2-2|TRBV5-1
CASRDPGSNTGELFF
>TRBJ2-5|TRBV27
CASRRPGTDVTQYF
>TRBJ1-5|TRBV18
CAISETGGPQHF
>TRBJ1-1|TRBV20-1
CSAPPAGRTEAFF
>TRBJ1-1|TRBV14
CASSQYRGRTEAFF
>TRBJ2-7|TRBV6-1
CASSPRGGPNAREQYF